This paragraph covers one TCR beta chain sequence. The data are from a study of shared clonotypes between healthy human individuals. It was on ten immunoSEQ deep assay plates that unsorted PBMC DNA was sequenced. Assay used: immunoSEQ multiplex PCR; TCRdb lists only in-frame clones, some missing. Here the sample spans 400,000 to 600,000 clones, approximately 79% being singletons. Germline V gene data show CDR1 as SGDLS and CDR2 as YYNGEE. Trimming left V 3 bases short and J 8 bases short, with 33 bases between. The CDR3 is 21 residues long. The chain is built from TRBV9 and TRBJ2-6; a possible D gene is TRBD1 (5 bases). Specimen: PBMCs. This clonotype was sampled from a woman between 40 and 50 years old in good health. Some clones in this sample may be carry-over from other donors' samples. The CDR3 loop is CASSATLGRPTSGAETNVLTF. The CDR3 DNA is TGTGCCAGCAGCGCCACCCTGGGCCGACCTACCTCTGGGGCCGAGACCAACGTCCTGACTTTC.